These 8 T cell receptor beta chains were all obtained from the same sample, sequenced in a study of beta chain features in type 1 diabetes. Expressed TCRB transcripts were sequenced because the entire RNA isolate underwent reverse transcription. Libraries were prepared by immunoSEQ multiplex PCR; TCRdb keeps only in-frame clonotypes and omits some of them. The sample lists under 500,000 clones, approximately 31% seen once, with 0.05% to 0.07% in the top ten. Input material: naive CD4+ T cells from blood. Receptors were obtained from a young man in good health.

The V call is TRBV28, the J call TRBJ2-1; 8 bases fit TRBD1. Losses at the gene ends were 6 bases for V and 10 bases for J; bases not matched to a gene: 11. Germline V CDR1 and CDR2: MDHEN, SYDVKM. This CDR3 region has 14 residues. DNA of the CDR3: TGTGCCAGCAGCTCCGGACAGGGTGTGGGAGAGCAGTTCTTC. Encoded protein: CASSSGQGVGEQFF.

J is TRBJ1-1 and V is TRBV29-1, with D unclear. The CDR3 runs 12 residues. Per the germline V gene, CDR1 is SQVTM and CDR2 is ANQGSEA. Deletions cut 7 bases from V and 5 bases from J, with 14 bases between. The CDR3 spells CSALQLATEAFF. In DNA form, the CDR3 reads TGCAGCGCTCTTCAATTAGCAACTGAAGCTTTCTTT.

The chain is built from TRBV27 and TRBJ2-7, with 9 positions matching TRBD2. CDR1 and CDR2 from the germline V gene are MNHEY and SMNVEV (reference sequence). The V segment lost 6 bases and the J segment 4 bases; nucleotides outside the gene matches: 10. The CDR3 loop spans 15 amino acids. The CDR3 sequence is CASSPWASGIYEQYF. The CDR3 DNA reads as TGTGCCAGCAGCCCTTGGGCTAGCGGGATTTACGAGCAGTACTTC.

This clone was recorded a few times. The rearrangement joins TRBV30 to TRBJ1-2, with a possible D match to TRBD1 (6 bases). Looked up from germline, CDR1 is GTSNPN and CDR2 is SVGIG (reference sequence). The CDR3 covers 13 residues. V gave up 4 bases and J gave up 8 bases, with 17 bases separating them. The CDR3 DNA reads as TGTGCCTGGAAAAAAGGGCAGGGGATCGGCTACACCTTC. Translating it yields CAWKKGQGIGYTF.

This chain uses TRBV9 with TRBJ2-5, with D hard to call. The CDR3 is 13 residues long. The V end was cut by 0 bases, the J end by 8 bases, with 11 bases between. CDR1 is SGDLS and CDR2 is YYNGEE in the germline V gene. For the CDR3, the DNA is TGTGCCAGCAGCGTAGGCGGCCCGGTTACCCAGTACTTC. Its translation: CASSVGGPVTQYF.

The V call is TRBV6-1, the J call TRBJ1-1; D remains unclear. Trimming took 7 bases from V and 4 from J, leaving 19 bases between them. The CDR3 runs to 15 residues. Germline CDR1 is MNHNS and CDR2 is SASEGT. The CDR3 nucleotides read TGTGCCAGCACCACAGAACGGGGAAGCGGCACTGAAGCTTTCTTT. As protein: CASTTERGSGTEAFF.

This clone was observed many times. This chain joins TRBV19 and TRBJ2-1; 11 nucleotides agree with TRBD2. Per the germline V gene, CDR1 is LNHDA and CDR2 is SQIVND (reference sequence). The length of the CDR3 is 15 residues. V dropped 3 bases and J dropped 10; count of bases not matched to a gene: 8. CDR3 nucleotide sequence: TGTGCCAGTAGTATTGGGCTAGCGGGGGGCGAGGAGCAGTTCTTC. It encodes CASSIGLAGGEEQFF.

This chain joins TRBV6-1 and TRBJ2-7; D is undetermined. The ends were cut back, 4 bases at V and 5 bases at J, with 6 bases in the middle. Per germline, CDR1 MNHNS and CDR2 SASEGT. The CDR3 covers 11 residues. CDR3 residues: CASSARDEQYF. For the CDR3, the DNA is TGTGCCAGCAGTGCCCGGGACGAGCAGTACTTC.